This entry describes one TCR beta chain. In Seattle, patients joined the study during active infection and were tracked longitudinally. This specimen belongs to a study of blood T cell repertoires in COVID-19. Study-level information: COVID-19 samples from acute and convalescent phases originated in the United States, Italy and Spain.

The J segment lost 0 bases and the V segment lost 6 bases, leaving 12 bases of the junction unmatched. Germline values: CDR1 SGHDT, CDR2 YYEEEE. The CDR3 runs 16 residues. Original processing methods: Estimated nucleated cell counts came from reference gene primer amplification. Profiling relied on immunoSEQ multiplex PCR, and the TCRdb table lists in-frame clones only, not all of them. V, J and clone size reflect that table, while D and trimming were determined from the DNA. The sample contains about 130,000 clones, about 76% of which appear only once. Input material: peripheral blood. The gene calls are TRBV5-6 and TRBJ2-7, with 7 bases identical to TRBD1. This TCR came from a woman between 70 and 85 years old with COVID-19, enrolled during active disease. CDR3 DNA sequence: TGTGCCAGCACCGAGACGGGACAGTCCAGCTCCTACGAGCAGTACTTC. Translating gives CASTETGQSSSYEQYF.